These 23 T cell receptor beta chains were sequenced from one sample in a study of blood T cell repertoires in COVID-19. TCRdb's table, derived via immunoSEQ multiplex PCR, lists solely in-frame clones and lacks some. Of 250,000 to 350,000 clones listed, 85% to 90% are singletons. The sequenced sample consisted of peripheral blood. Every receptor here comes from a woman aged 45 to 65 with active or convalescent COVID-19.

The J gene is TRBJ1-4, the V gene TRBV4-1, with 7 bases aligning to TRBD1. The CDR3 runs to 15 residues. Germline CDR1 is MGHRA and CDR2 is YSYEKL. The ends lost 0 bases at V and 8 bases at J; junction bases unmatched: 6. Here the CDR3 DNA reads TGCGCCAGCAGCCAAGAAGACAGGGTTTGGGAAAAACTGTTTTTT. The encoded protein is CASSQEDRVWEKLFF.

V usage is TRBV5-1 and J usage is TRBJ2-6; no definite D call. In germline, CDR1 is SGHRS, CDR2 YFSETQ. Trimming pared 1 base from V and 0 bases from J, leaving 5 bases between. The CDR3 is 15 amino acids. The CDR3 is CASSLTSSGANVLTF. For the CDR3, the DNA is TGCGCCAGCAGCTTGACTTCCTCTGGGGCCAACGTCCTGACTTTC.

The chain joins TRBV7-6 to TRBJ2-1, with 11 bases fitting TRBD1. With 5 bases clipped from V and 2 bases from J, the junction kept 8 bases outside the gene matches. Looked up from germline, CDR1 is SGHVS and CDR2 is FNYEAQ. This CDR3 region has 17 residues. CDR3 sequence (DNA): TGTGCCAGCAGCCGGAACCCGGGACAGGGGGCCTACAATGAGCAGTTCTTC. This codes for CASSRNPGQGAYNEQFF.

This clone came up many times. As DNA, the CDR3 is TGTGCCTGGAGTTCCCAGATCTCCTACGAGCAGTACTTC. Protein sequence: CAWSSQISYEQYF. The chain combines TRBV30 with TRBJ2-7; D uncertain. CDR3 length: 13 residues. The ends were cut back, 2 bases at V and 0 bases at J, with 8 bases in the middle. CDR1 and CDR2 from the germline V gene are GTSNPN and SVGIG (reference sequence).

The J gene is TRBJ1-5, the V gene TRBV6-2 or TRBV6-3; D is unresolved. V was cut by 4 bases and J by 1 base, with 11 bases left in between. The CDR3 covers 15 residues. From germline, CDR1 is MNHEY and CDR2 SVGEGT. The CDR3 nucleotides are TGTGCCAGCAGTTTCCTATCGCGAAGCAATCAGCCCCAGCATTTT. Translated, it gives CASSFLSRSNQPQHF.

CDR3 bases: TGTGCCAGCTCACGGATGCAAACAGGGTCCTACGGCTACACCTTC. This sequence encodes CASSRMQTGSYGYTF. The rearrangement joins TRBV18 to TRBJ1-2; TRBD1 might be the D (6 bases). V shed 4 bases and J shed 8 bases, with 20 bases lying between them. There are 15 residues in the CDR3. Germline CDR1 KGHSH, CDR2 LQKENI.

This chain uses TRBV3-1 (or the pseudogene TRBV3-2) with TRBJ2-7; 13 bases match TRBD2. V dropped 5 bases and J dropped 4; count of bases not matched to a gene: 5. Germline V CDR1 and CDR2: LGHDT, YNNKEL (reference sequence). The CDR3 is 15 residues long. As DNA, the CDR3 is TGTGCCAGCAGCTGGACTAGCGGGGGACCTTACGAGCAGTACTTC. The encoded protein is CASSWTSGGPYEQYF.

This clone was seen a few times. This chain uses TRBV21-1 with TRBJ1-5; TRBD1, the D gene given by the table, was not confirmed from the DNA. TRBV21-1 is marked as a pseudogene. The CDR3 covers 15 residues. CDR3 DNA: TGTGCCAGCAGCTCCCGGGACAGCTGGAATCAGCCCCAGCATTTT. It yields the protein CASSSRDSWNQPQHF.

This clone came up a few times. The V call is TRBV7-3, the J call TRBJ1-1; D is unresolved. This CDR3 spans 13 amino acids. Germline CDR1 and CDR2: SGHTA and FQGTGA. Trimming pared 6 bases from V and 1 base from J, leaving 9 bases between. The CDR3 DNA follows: TGTGCCAGCAGTCTGACAACGAACACTGAAGCTTTCTTT. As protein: CASSLTTNTEAFF. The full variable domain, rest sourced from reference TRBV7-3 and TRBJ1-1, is GAGVSQTPSNKVTEKGKYVELRCDPISGHTALYWYRQSLGQGPEFLIYFQGTGAADDSGLPNDRFFAVRPEGSVSTLKIQRTERGDSAVYLCASSLTTNTEAFFGQGTRLTVV.

CDR3 residues: CASSYSTGVGTEAFF. The CDR3 DNA follows: TGTGCCAGCAGTTACTCGACAGGGGTGGGCACTGAAGCTTTCTTT. This rearrangement joins TRBV6-5 to TRBJ1-1; the match to TRBD1 covers 8 bases. The CDR3 spans 15 residues. The ends lost 0 bases at V and 4 bases at J; junction bases unmatched: 4. Germline V gene sequence: CDR1 MNHEY, CDR2 SVGAGI.

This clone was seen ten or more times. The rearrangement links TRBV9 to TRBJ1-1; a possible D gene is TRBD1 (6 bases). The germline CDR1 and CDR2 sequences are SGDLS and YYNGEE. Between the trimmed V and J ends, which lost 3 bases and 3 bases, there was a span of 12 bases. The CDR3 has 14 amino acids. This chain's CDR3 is CASSATQGYTEAFF. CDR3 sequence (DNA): TGTGCCAGCAGCGCGACACAGGGCTACACTGAAGCTTTCTTT.

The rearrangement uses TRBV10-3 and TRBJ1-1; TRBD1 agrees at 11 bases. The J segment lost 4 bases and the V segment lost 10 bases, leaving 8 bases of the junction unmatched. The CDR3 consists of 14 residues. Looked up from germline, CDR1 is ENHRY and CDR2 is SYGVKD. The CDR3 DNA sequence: TGTGCCACCCAATATGGGACAGGGGGCACTGAAGCTTTCTTT. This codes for CATQYGTGGTEAFF.

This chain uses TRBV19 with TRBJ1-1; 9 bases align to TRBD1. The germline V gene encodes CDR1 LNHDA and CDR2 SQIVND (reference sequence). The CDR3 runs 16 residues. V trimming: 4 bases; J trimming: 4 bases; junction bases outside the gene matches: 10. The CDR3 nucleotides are TGTGCCAGTAGTACCGGGACAGGGAGTGTGGCCACTGAAGCTTTCTTT. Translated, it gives CASSTGTGSVATEAFF. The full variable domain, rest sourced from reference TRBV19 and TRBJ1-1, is DGGITQSPKYLFRKEGQNVTLSCEQNLNHDAMYWYRQDPGQGLRLIYYSQIVNDFQKGDIAEGYSVSREKKESFPLTVTSAQKNPTAFYLCASSTGTGSVATEAFFGQGTRLTVV.

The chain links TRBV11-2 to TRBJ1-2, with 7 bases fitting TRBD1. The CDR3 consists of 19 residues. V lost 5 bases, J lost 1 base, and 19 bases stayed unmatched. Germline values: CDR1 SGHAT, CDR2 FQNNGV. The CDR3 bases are TGTGCCAGCAGCCCACTTCGGACAGGAGGCCTGGAGTTTAACTATGGCTACACCTTC. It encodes CASSPLRTGGLEFNYGYTF.

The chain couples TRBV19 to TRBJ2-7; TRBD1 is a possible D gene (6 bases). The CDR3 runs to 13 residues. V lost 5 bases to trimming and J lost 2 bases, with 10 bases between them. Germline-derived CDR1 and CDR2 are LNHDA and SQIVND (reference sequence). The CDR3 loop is CASSAGTPYEQYF. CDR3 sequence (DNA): TGTGCCAGTAGTGCCGGGACACCCTACGAGCAGTACTTC.

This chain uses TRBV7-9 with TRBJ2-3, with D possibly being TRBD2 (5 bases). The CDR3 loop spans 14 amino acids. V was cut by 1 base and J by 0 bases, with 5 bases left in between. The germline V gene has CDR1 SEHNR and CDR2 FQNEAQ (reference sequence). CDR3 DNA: TGTGCCAGCAGCTTAGGGACTAGCACAGATACGCAGTATTTT. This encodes CASSLGTSTDTQYF. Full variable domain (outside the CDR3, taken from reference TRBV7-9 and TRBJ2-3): DTGVSQNPRHKITKRGQNVTFRCDPISEHNRLYWYRQTLGQGPEFLTYFQNEAQLEKSRLLSDRFSAERPKGSFSTLEIQRTEQGDSAMYLCASSLGTSTDTQYFGPGTRLTVL.

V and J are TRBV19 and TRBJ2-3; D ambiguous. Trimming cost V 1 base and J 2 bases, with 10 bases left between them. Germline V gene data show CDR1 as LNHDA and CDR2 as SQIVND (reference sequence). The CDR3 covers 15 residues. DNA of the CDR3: TGTGCCAGTAGTATAGCGGTGGGCCTCACAGATACGCAGTATTTT. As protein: CASSIAVGLTDTQYF.

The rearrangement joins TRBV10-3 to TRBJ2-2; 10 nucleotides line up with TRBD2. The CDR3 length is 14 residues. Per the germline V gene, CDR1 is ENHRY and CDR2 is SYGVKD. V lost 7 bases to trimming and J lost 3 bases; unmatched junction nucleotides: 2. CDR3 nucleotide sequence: TGTGCCATCAACGGACTAGCGGACACCGGGGAGCTGTTTTTT. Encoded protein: CAINGLADTGELFF.

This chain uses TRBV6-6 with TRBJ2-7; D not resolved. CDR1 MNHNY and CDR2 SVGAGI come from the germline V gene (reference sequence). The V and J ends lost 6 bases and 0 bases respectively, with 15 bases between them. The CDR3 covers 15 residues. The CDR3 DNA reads TGTGCCAGCAGCGAGGTGGGTGAAAGCTCCTACGAGCAGTACTTC. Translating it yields CASSEVGESSYEQYF.

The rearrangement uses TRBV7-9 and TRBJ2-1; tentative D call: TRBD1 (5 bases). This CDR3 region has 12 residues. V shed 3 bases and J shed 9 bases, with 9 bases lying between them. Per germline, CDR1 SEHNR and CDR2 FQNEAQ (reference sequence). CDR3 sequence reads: CASSFRGSEQFF. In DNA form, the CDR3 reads TGTGCCAGCAGCTTTAGGGGAAGTGAGCAGTTCTTC. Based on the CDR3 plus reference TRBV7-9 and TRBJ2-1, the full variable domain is DTGVSQNPRHKITKRGQNVTFRCDPISEHNRLYWYRQTLGQGPEFLTYFQNEAQLEKSRLLSDRFSAERPKGSFSTLEIQRTEQGDSAMYLCASSFRGSEQFFGPGTRLTVL.

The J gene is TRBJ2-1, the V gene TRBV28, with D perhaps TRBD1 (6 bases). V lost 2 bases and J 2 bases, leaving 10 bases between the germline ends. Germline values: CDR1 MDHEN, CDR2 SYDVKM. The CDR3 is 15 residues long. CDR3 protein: CASSLRTATYNEQFF. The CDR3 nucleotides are TGTGCCAGCAGTTTACGGACAGCGACCTACAATGAGCAGTTCTTC.

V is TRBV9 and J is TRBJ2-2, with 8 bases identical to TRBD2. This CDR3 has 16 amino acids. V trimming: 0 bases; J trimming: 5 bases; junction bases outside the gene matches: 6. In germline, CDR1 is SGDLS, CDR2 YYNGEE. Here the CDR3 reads CASSVGREVGTGELFF. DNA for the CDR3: TGTGCCAGCAGCGTAGGGCGGGAGGTCGGTACCGGGGAGCTGTTTTTT. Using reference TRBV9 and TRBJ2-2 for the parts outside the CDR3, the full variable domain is DSGVTQTPKHLITATGQRVTLRCSPRSGDLSVYWYQQSLDQGLQFLIQYYNGEERAKGNILERFSAQQFPDLHSELNLSSLELGDSALYFCASSVGREVGTGELFFGEGSRLTVL.

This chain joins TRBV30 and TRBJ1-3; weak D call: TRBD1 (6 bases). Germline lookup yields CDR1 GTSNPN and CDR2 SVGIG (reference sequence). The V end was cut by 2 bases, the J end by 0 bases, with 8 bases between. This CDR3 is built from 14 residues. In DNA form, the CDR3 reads TGTGCCTGGAGTACAGGGAGCTCTGGAAACACCATATATTTT. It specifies CAWSTGSSGNTIYF.